The clone carrying this T cell receptor (beta chain) was found a few times. The germline V gene has CDR1 LGHNA and CDR2 YNFKEQ. The V gene end was trimmed by 4 bases and the J gene end by 5 bases; junction bases not matched to a gene: 9. The CDR3 is 15 residues long. Amplified TCR beta CDR3 regions were obtained using RNA transcripts as template. RT-PCR was first run with HTBI primers, then multiplex PCR in a second round. MiXCR, applied by TCRdb to the multiplex PCR reads, yields one record per CDR3 protein. This sample has 500,000 to 600,000 distinct CDR3 sequences, with less than 45% found just once. The sample is drawn from a study of Graves' ophthalmopathy and Graves' hyperthyroidism. Study information: Hyperthyroidism counted as stable given no ophthalmopathy within 18 months of follow-up.

The chain is built from TRBV4-2 and TRBJ2-5, with 8 positions matching TRBD2. Sequencing was carried out using peripheral blood or thyroid tissue (not recorded which). This receptor was identified in an adult man with Graves' hyperthyroidism. The CDR3 region is CASSPPSGQGETQYF. The CDR3 DNA reads as TGTGCCAGCAGCCCTCCTAGCGGGCAGGGTGAGACCCAGTACTTC.